The clone carrying this T cell receptor (beta chain) has a count of ten or more. Its specificity is unknown. This sample was taken from a study of early T cells in non-severe SARS-CoV-2 infection. Overall study context: The study sequenced bulk RNA from unsorted whole blood, with chains unpaired. Findings and limits, study-wide: The matching step, a VDJdb search, favored anti-spike CD8 responses and missed private and CD4 specificities.

Between the trimmed V and J ends, which lost 0 bases and 7 bases, there was a span of 13 bases. The germline gives CDR1 SEHNR, CDR2 FQNEAQ (reference sequence). The length of the CDR3 is 16 residues. The TCR library protocol attached unique molecular identifiers to the individual cDNA molecules. TCRdb re-called the 5' RACE reads with MiXCR, one entry per CDR3 protein. The sample shows around 70,000 distinct CDR3 sequences, approximately 9% of them seen only once. This sequence originates from an adult who was a healthcare worker with PCR-confirmed SARS-CoV-2 infection or an uninfected control (not recorded which). The specimen was whole blood. J is TRBJ1-6 and V is TRBV7-9; D remains unclear. CDR3 sequence: CASSLAATLKNSPLHF. CDR3 coding DNA: TGTGCCAGCAGCTTAGCGGCGACCCTGAAGAATTCACCCCTCCACTTT.